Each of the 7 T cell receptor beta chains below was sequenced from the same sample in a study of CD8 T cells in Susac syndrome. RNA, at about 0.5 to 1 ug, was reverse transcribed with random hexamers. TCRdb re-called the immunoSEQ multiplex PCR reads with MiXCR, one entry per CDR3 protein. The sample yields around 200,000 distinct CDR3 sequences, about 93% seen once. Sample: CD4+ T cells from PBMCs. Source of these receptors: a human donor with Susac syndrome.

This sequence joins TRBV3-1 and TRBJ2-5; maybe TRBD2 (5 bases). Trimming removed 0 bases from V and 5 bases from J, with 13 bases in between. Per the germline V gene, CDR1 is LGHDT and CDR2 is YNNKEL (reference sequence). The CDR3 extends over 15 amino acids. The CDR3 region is CASSQDRLAGETQYF. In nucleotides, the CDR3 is TGTGCCAGCAGCCAAGATCGTCTAGCTGGGGAGACCCAGTACTTC.

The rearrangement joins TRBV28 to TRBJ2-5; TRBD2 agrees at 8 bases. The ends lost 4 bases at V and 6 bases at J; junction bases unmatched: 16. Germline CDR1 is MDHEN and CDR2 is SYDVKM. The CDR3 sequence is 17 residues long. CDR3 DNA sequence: TGTGCCAGCAGTTCCCCGATGGCCGGGAGGGCCCGGAAGACCCAGTACTTC. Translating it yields CASSSPMAGRARKTQYF.

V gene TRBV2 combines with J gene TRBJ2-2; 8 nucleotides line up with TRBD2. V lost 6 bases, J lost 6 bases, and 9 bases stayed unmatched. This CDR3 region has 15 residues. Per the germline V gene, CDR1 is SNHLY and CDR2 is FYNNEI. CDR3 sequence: CASRGGGRWSGELFF. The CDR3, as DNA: TGTGCCAGCAGAGGCGGGGGGAGGTGGTCCGGGGAGCTGTTTTTT.

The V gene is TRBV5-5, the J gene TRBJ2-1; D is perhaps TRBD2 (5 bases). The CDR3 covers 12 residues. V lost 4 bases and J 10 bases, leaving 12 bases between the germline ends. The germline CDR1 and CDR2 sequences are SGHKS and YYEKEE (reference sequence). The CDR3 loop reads CASSRPRGEQFF. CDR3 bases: TGTGCCAGCAGCCGACCAAGAGGGGAGCAGTTCTTC.

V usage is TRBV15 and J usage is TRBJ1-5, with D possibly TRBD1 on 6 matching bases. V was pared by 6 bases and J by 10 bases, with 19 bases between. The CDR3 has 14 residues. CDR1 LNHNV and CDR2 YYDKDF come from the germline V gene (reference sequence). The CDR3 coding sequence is TGTGCCACCAGGGGTACAGGGTATAGAGGACCCCAGCATTTT. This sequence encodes CATRGTGYRGPQHF.

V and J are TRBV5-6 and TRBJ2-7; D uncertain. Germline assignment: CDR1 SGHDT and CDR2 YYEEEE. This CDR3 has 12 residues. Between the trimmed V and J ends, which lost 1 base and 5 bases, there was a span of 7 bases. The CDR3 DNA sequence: TGTGCCAGCAGCTTGATATGGGACGAGCAGTACTTC. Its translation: CASSLIWDEQYF.

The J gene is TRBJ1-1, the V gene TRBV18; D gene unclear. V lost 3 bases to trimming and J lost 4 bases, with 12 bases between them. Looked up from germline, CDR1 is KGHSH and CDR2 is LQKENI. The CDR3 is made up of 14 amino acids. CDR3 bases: TGTGCCAGCTCACCCTCCCAAGATTCCACTGAAGCTTTCTTT. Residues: CASSPSQDSTEAFF.